One and the same sample provided the 23 T cell receptor beta chains below, sequenced in a study of T cell responses to AZD1222 COVID-19 vaccine. TCRdb keeps only in-frame clones here, not all; method: immunoSEQ multiplex PCR. This table has more than 85,000 clones, 80% to 90% appearing once. The starting material was peripheral blood, obtained on day 0 of AZD1222 vaccination. Source of these receptors: an adult in good health.

The genes are TRBV7-3 and TRBJ2-4, with D perhaps TRBD2 (5 bases). The CDR3 runs to 14 residues. Trimming removed 3 bases at V and 3 bases at J, with 9 bases between. Looked up from germline, CDR1 is SGHTA and CDR2 is FQGTGA. In DNA, the CDR3 is TGTGCCAGCAGCTTGCCCGGGGACAAAAACATTCAGTACTTC. This codes for CASSLPGDKNIQYF. Variable domain in full (rest from reference TRBV7-3 and TRBJ2-4): GAGVSQTPSNKVTEKGKYVELRCDPISGHTALYWYRQSLGQGPEFLIYFQGTGAADDSGLPNDRFFAVRPEGSVSTLKIQRTERGDSAVYLCASSLPGDKNIQYFGAGTRLSVL.

This rearrangement joins TRBV19 to TRBJ1-5; TRBD1 agrees at 8 bases. CDR3 length equals 15 residues. V shed 1 base, J shed 7 bases, and the junction held 6 bases outside the gene matches. CDR1 and CDR2 (germline): LNHDA, SQIVND (reference sequence). CDR3 protein: CASSIGPGGGQPQHF. CDR3 nucleotides: TGTGCCAGTAGTATAGGTCCAGGGGGCGGCCAGCCCCAGCATTTT. Filled out from reference TRBV19 and TRBJ1-5, the complete variable domain reads DGGITQSPKYLFRKEGQNVTLSCEQNLNHDAMYWYRQDPGQGLRLIYYSQIVNDFQKGDIAEGYSVSREKKESFPLTVTSAQKNPTAFYLCASSIGPGGGQPQHFGDGTRLSIL.

The chain recombines TRBV10-2 with TRBJ2-3; no clear D. Germline V gene data show CDR1 as WSHSY and CDR2 as SAAADI. CDR3 size: 13 residues. Trimming stripped 2 bases from V and 5 bases from J, with 8 bases between. The CDR3 is CASSEAGVDTQYF. In nucleotides, the CDR3 is TGCGCCAGCAGTGAGGCCGGCGTAGATACGCAGTATTTT.

CDR3 bases: TGCGCCAGCTCATTTACCGGGACGAACACTGAAGCTTTCTTT. Translated, it gives CASSFTGTNTEAFF. The V gene is TRBV5-1, the J gene TRBJ1-1; TRBD1 might be the D (5 bases). The CDR3 is 14 residues long. Trimming shortened V by 7 bases and J by 1 base, and 14 bases separated the two germline ends. CDR1 and CDR2 from the germline V gene are SGHRS and YFSETQ.

The CDR3 loop reads CASSLRQGRDGYTF. The CDR3 region has the DNA TGTGCCAGCAGTTTAAGGCAGGGTAGGGATGGCTACACCTTC. The chain couples TRBV28 to TRBJ1-2, with D possibly being TRBD1 (5 bases). This CDR3 spans 14 amino acids. Trimming removed 2 bases at V and 6 bases at J, with 13 bases between. CDR1 and CDR2 (germline): MDHEN, SYDVKM.

This clone came up once. This chain joins TRBV28 and TRBJ2-7; 9 bases map to TRBD2. The germline V gene encodes CDR1 MDHEN and CDR2 SYDVKM. With 3 bases clipped from V and 4 bases from J, the junction kept 10 bases outside the gene matches. The CDR3 has 16 amino acids. The CDR3 sequence is CASSFPSGLALYEQYF. The CDR3, as DNA: TGTGCCAGCAGTTTCCCGTCCGGACTAGCGCTATACGAGCAGTACTTC.

This sequence joins TRBV30 and TRBJ1-6, with 7 nucleotides matching TRBD1. CDR3 size: 15 residues. Germline CDR1 and CDR2: GTSNPN and SVGIG (reference sequence). The V segment lost 3 bases and the J segment 0 bases; nucleotides outside the gene matches: 2. CDR3 DNA sequence: TGTGCCTGGAGGCAGGGGGTCTCCTATAATTCACCCCTCCACTTT. This sequence encodes CAWRQGVSYNSPLHF. Combining the CDR3 with reference TRBV30 and TRBJ1-6 gives the whole variable domain SQTIHQWPATLVQPVGSPLSLECTVEGTSNPNLYWYRQAAGRGLQLLFYSVGIGQISSEVPQNLSASRPQDRQFILSSKKLLLSDSGFYLCAWRQGVSYNSPLHFGNGTRLTVT.

This chain joins TRBV27 and TRBJ1-1, with D tentatively TRBD1 (5 bases). CDR1 and CDR2 (germline): MNHEY, SMNVEV (reference sequence). V dropped 2 bases and J dropped 2 bases, with 12 bases sitting between them. The CDR3 is 15 residues long. The CDR3 DNA reads TGTGCCAGCAGTTTAGCGGCCGGGGCAAACACTGAAGCTTTCTTT. Translating gives CASSLAAGANTEAFF.

The chain recombines TRBV7-2 with TRBJ2-4; no reliable D call. CDR1 and CDR2 from the germline V gene are SGHTA and FQGNSA. The CDR3 totals 13 residues. The V end lost 5 bases, the J end lost 5 bases, and 10 bases lay between the germline ends. The CDR3, as DNA: TGTGCCAGCAGCCCGGGCCTAGAAAACATTCAGTACTTC. Translated: CASSPGLENIQYF.

The chain uses TRBV30 and TRBJ1-5; D remains unclear. Looked up from germline, CDR1 is GTSNPN and CDR2 is SVGIG (reference sequence). The CDR3 is made up of 16 amino acids. Trimming shortened V by 5 bases and J by 2 bases, and 19 bases separated the two germline ends. CDR3 amino acids: CAWGPGVGFGNQPQHF. The CDR3 DNA follows: TGTGCCTGGGGCCCGGGAGTGGGCTTTGGCAATCAGCCCCAGCATTTT.

CDR3: CASSPPEGWNQPQHF. In DNA, the CDR3 is TGTGCCAGCAGTCCACCCGAGGGTTGGAATCAGCCCCAGCATTTT. The rearrangement uses TRBV27 and TRBJ1-5; D not resolved. Germline V lookup: CDR1 MNHEY, CDR2 SMNVEV (reference sequence). This CDR3 spans 15 amino acids. Trimming cost V 5 bases and J 4 bases, with 15 bases left between them.

This clone came up once. The rearrangement uses TRBV7-9 and TRBJ2-7; maybe TRBD2 (5 bases). Germline CDR1 reads SEHNR; CDR2 reads FQNEAQ (reference sequence). CDR3 size: 14 residues. The V gene lost 5 bases and the J gene lost 4 bases, with 15 bases spanning the gap. CDR3 sequence: CASSPEGREYEQYF. The DNA of the CDR3 is TGTGCCAGCAGCCCCGAGGGTAGGGAATACGAGCAGTACTTC.

The rearrangement uses TRBV28 and TRBJ1-2, with TRBD1 identical over 9 bases. Germline CDR1 reads MDHEN; CDR2 reads SYDVKM. V shed 5 bases and J 8 bases; nucleotides not matched to a gene: 6. This CDR3 comprises 13 residues. This CDR3 is CASSDRGRRGYTF. CDR3 bases: TGTGCCAGCAGTGACAGGGGGAGGAGAGGCTACACCTTC.

The chain has TRBV3-1 (or the pseudogene TRBV3-2) and TRBJ2-6, with D perhaps matching TRBD2 (6 bases). The CDR3 runs to 18 residues. V lost 4 bases, J lost 4 bases, and 20 bases lay in between. Germline CDR1 reads LGHDT; CDR2 reads YNNKEL (reference sequence). This CDR3 is CASSLARPGVGGANVLTF. The CDR3 bases are TGTGCCAGCAGCCTCGCCCGACCGGGGGTGGGAGGGGCCAACGTCCTGACTTTC.

CDR3 bases: TGTGCCAGCAGCTCAACTAGCGGGAGGGCCGGGGAGCTGTTTTTT. It specifies CASSSTSGRAGELFF. The chain joins TRBV7-3 to TRBJ2-2; 13 bases map to TRBD2. Losses at the gene ends were 4 bases for V and 6 bases for J; bases not matched to a gene: 2. The CDR3 is made up of 15 amino acids. CDR1 and CDR2 from the germline V gene are SGHTA and FQGTGA.

This chain connects TRBV5-4 to TRBJ2-7; the match to TRBD2 covers 11 bases. The CDR3 length is 15 residues. Germline V lookup: CDR1 SGHNT, CDR2 YYREEE (reference sequence). The ends lost 0 bases at V and 2 bases at J; junction bases unmatched: 1. The CDR3 reads CASSLGLAGTYEQYF. The CDR3 region has the DNA TGTGCCAGCAGCTTGGGACTAGCGGGAACCTACGAGCAGTACTTC.

The chain recombines TRBV11-3 with TRBJ1-5; possibly TRBD1 for D (5 bases). From germline, CDR1 is SGHNT and CDR2 YENEEA. This CDR3 is built from 17 residues. The ends were cut back, 1 base at V and 5 bases at J, with 18 bases in the middle. DNA for the CDR3: TGTGCCAGCAGCTTAGCGGCGGCCAGGGCGGGCGATCAGCCCCAGCATTTT. Its translation: CASSLAAARAGDQPQHF. The full variable domain, in which reference TRBV11-3 and TRBJ1-5 provide the parts outside the CDR3, is EAGVVQSPRYKIIEKKQPVAFWCNPISGHNTLYWYLQNLGQGPELLIRYENEEAVDDSQLPKDRFSAERLKGVDSTLKIQPAELGDSAVYLCASSLAAARAGDQPQHFGDGTRLSIL.

CDR3 amino acids: CASSVGGAGANVLTF. The CDR3 DNA follows: TGTGCCAGCAGCGTAGGCGGCGCTGGGGCCAACGTCCTGACTTTC. V and J are TRBV9 and TRBJ2-6; D gene uncertain. With 0 bases removed from V and 2 bases from J, the gap between germline ends came to 6 bases. The CDR3 consists of 15 residues. Germline assignment: CDR1 SGDLS and CDR2 YYNGEE.

V usage is TRBV6-2 or TRBV6-3 and J usage is TRBJ2-4, with 11 bases lining up with TRBD2. The CDR3 has 14 amino acids. Per germline, CDR1 MNHEY and CDR2 SVGEGT. Trimming at V came to 2 bases and at J to 8 bases, leaving 2 bases not matched to a gene. As DNA, the CDR3 is TGTGCCAGCAGTTACACTAGCGGGAGTGACATTCAGTACTTC. It yields the protein CASSYTSGSDIQYF.

The chain joins TRBV27 to TRBJ2-7, with 13 bases that match TRBD2. With 6 bases clipped from V and 6 bases from J, the junction kept 8 bases outside the gene matches. Germline V gene sequence: CDR1 MNHEY, CDR2 SMNVEV (reference sequence). CDR3 length: 15 amino acids. CDR3 sequence (DNA): TGTGCCAGCAGCGGGACTAGCGGGATGCCTGGCGAGCAGTACTTC. Translation gives CASSGTSGMPGEQYF.

The V call is TRBV6-5, the J call TRBJ2-7; the match to TRBD1 covers 9 bases. This CDR3 has 15 residues. V shed 3 bases and J 4 bases; nucleotides not matched to a gene: 7. Germline V gene data show CDR1 as MNHEY and CDR2 as SVGAGI. CDR3 nucleotides: TGTGCCAGCAGTTATGTCGGTGACAGGGGGTACGAGCAGTACTTC. Its protein is CASSYVGDRGYEQYF.

This clone was found a few times. The chain combines TRBV30 with TRBJ2-7; 8 positions match TRBD1. The V gene's germline CDR1 is GTSNPN and CDR2 SVGIG (reference sequence). V lost 7 bases to trimming and J lost 4 bases; unmatched junction nucleotides: 9. The CDR3 sequence is 13 residues long. The CDR3 sequence: CASQSRGRYEQYF. CDR3 DNA sequence: TGTGCCTCACAAAGCAGGGGGCGTTACGAGCAGTACTTC.

The chain has TRBV5-8 and TRBJ2-1, with D tentatively TRBD2 (6 bases). The CDR3 runs 13 residues. CDR1 is SGHTS and CDR2 is YDEGEE in the germline V gene. The germline V and J ends were trimmed by 5 bases and 9 bases, with 15 bases remaining between them. The CDR3: CASRPRAGTEQFF. CDR3 DNA sequence: TGTGCCAGCAGACCGAGGGCGGGAACTGAGCAGTTCTTC.